These 18 T cell receptor beta chains share one sample of origin, sequenced in a study of metastatic and nonmetastatic thyroid tumors. The entire patient cohort was treatment-naive prior to thyroid surgery. TCRdb recomputed clones from the PCR reads via MiXCR. The sample shows tens of thousands of clones, around 4% of them seen only once. The sequenced sample was blood. The receptors were gathered from a female donor with papillary thyroid cancer or a benign thyroid nodule (not recorded which). Some clones in this sample may be carry-over from other donors' samples.

This clone was counted only a few times. The rearrangement uses TRBV7-9 and TRBJ2-7; D perhaps matches TRBD1 (6 bases). Trimming pared 6 bases from V and 3 bases from J, leaving 15 bases between. The CDR3 is made up of 14 amino acids. Germline V gene data show CDR1 as SEHNR and CDR2 as FQNEAQ (reference sequence). The CDR3 nucleotides are TGTGCCAGCAGTCAATATACAGGGTTCTACGAGCAGTACTTC. As protein: CASSQYTGFYEQYF.

This clone was observed a handful of times. One end of the junction varies from germline; a read error may be responsible. The gene calls are TRBV24-1 and TRBJ2-7; 8 positions agree with TRBD1. CDR1 is KGHDR, CDR2 SFDVKD, per germline. The CDR3 runs to 15 residues. The CDR3 sequence is CATSDGTGHSYEQHF. The CDR3 DNA is TGTGCCACCAGTGATGGGACAGGACACTCATACGAGCAGCACTTC.

This clone has only a few counts. The CDR3 does not close with the conserved phenylalanine or tryptophan, likely indicating a read error. V usage is TRBV9 and J usage is TRBJ2-1; TRBD2 matches 7 bases. The CDR3 runs 16 residues. From germline, CDR1 is SGDLS and CDR2 YYNGEE. The CDR3 protein is CASIVGIGREHSEQFS. The DNA of the CDR3 is TGTGCCAGCATCGTAGGAATCGGGCGGGAGCATAGTGAGCAGTTCTCC.

This clone was detected ten times or more. A much larger clone lies a single base off, so this may be a read error. The missing conserved phenylalanine or tryptophan at the end of this CDR3 makes a read error likely. The chain couples TRBV5-1 to TRBJ2-7, with 8 bases that match TRBD2. There are 15 residues in the CDR3. Trimming at V came to 0 bases and at J to 3 bases, leaving 5 bases not matched to a gene. Per the germline V gene, CDR1 is SGHRS and CDR2 is YFSETQ. Written as DNA, the CDR3 is TGCGCCAGCAGCTTGGAGGGACTAGAATACTACGAGCAGTACCTC. Translation gives CASSLEGLEYYEQYL.

Comments on this clone: A single base separates this from a much larger clone, so it may be a read error. This chain links TRBV19 with TRBJ1-6; D remains ambiguous. Germline lookup yields CDR1 LNHDA and CDR2 SQIVND (reference sequence). This CDR3 is built from 15 residues. V was shortened by 5 bases and J by 7 bases, with 15 bases between the two germline ends. The CDR3 DNA is TGTGCCAGTAGTCCTGGTCAAGTGGAGAATTCACCCCTCCACTTT. The encoded protein is CASSPGQVENSPLHF.

This clone was observed at least ten times. Since a much larger clone is just one base distant, this may be a read error. This sample includes further DNA sequences coding for the same CDR3. The chain uses TRBV9 and TRBJ2-2, with TRBD2 identical over 8 bases. The CDR3 contains 17 residues. The germline gives CDR1 SGDLS, CDR2 YYNGEE. CDR3 sequence (DNA): TGTGCCGGCAGCGTAGGAGGGGGATTAGCGGGGACCGGGGAGCTGTTTTTT. This sequence encodes CAGSVGGGLAGTGELFF.

In this sample, this clone turned up a few times. The rearrangement joins TRBV19 to TRBJ2-3; a weak D match, TRBD1 (6 bases). V lost 6 bases, J lost 3 bases, and 10 bases lay in between. CDR1 is LNHDA and CDR2 is SQIVND in the germline V gene (reference sequence). This CDR3 is 13 amino acids long. As DNA, the CDR3 is TGTGCCAGTAGCTGGACAGTGACAGATACGCAGTATTTT. As protein: CASSWTVTDTQYF.

This clone came up many times. The chain carries TRBV5-1 and TRBJ1-4; 10 nucleotides match TRBD1. The CDR3 covers 14 residues. Per germline, CDR1 SGHRS and CDR2 YFSETQ. J was trimmed by 8 bases and V by 4 bases; bases with no gene match: 5. The CDR3 region has the DNA TGCGCCAGCAGCCCTGGGACAGGGGAAGAAAAACTGTTTTTT. Protein: CASSPGTGEEKLFF.

In its sample, this clone was seen many times. The V and J genes are TRBV19 and TRBJ2-5; TRBD1 agrees at 7 bases. Germline lookup yields CDR1 LNHDA and CDR2 SQIVND (reference sequence). V was clipped by 0 bases and J by 5 bases; unmatched bases: 9. This CDR3 comprises 16 residues. The DNA for the CDR3 is TGTGCCAGTAGTATAGAGCGGACAGGAAGGGGGGAGACCCAGTACTTC. It yields the protein CASSIERTGRGETQYF. The full variable domain, in which reference TRBV19 and TRBJ2-5 provide the parts outside the CDR3, is DGGITQSPKYLFRKEGQNVTLSCEQNLNHDAMYWYRQDPGQGLRLIYYSQIVNDFQKGDIAEGYSVSREKKESFPLTVTSAQKNPTAFYLCASSIERTGRGETQYFGPGTRLLVL.

The gene calls are TRBV6-1 and TRBJ2-2; a weak D match, TRBD1 (6 bases). This CDR3 has 15 amino acids. V lost 9 bases to trimming and J lost 3 bases, with 17 bases between them. Germline V gene lookup returns CDR1 MNHNS and CDR2 SASEGT. Here the CDR3 DNA reads TGTGCCAGTTCCACCCCGGGACAATACACCGGGGAGCTGTTTTTT. Protein: CASSTPGQYTGELFF.

This clone appeared many times. Other DNA sequences of this sample code for an identical CDR3. The V and J genes are TRBV5-1 and TRBJ1-2; perhaps TRBD1 as D (6 bases). V was trimmed by 1 base and J by 2 bases, leaving 6 bases between them. This CDR3 has 13 amino acids. Germline assignment: CDR1 SGHRS and CDR2 YFSETQ. The CDR3 coding sequence is TGCGCCAGCAGCTTGAGGGGGAACTATGGCTACACCTTC. Its translation is CASSLRGNYGYTF.

This clone was found a few times. The chain couples TRBV12-3 or TRBV12-4 to TRBJ1-2; D not resolved. V lost 4 bases and J 5 bases, leaving 11 bases between the germline ends. The CDR3 is made up of 13 amino acids. CDR3 region: CASSSTGKYGYTF. The CDR3 coding sequence is TGTGCCAGCAGTTCGACTGGGAAATATGGCTACACCTTC.

The chain links TRBV30 to TRBJ1-2; D is undetermined. The germline V and J ends were trimmed by 2 bases and 8 bases, with 15 bases remaining between them. CDR1 and CDR2 (germline): GTSNPN, SVGIG (reference sequence). The CDR3 spans 13 residues. In DNA, the CDR3 is TGTGCCTGGAGTTCCGCCAGGTCCGGAGGCTACACCTTC. It translates to CAWSSARSGGYTF. The complete variable domain, with remaining parts taken from reference TRBV30 and TRBJ1-2, reads SQTIHQWPATLVQPVGSPLSLECTVEGTSNPNLYWYRQAAGRGLQLLFYSVGIGQISSEVPQNLSASRPQDRQFILSSKKLLLSDSGFYLCAWSSARSGGYTFGSGTRLTVV.

On this clone: One end of the junction fails to match germline, which may point to a read error. The chain uses TRBV5-5 and TRBJ2-7; D unclear. Germline-derived CDR1 and CDR2 are SGHKS and YYEKEE (reference sequence). This CDR3 is 15 amino acids long. The CDR3, as DNA: TGTGCCGGCAGCTTGGTCCCCACGGATTTCTACGAGCAGTACTTC. Encoded protein: CAGSLVPTDFYEQYF.

The sample holds many counts of this clone. This CDR3 reads CASSMYGNYNEQFF. DNA for the CDR3: TGCGCCAGCAGTATGTACGGGAACTACAATGAGCAGTTCTTC. The chain links TRBV5-1 to TRBJ2-1, with D maybe TRBD2 (5 bases). Trimming pared 5 bases from V and 3 bases from J, leaving 12 bases between. This CDR3 is 14 amino acids long. Germline V CDR1 and CDR2: SGHRS, YFSETQ. Full variable domain (missing parts from reference TRBV5-1 and TRBJ2-1): KAGVTQTPRYLIKTRGQQVTLSCSPISGHRSVSWYQQTPGQGLQFLFEYFSETQRNKGNFPGRFSGRQFSNSRSEMNVSTLELGDSALYLCASSMYGNYNEQFFGPGTRLTVL.

This clone is medium-sized in the sample. The chain's CDR3 is CASSPLGNSPLHF. The CDR3 region has the DNA TGTGCCAGCTCGCCCCTGGGCAATTCACCCCTCCACTTT. V gene TRBV6-1 combines with J gene TRBJ1-6; D remains unclear. The CDR3 has 13 amino acids. Per the germline V gene, CDR1 is MNHNS and CDR2 is SASEGT. V lost 8 bases, J lost 7 bases, and 12 bases lay in between.

This clone was found many times. The CDR3 here is CASSLEGGSYNEQFF. The CDR3, as DNA: TGCGCCAGCAGCTTGGAAGGAGGATCCTACAATGAGCAGTTCTTC. The gene calls are TRBV5-1 and TRBJ2-1, with a tentative D call TRBD2 (5 bases). V shed 0 bases and J shed 1 base, with 8 bases lying between them. The CDR3 is 15 amino acids. Germline CDR1 is SGHRS and CDR2 is YFSETQ. The full variable domain, in which reference TRBV5-1 and TRBJ2-1 provide the parts outside the CDR3, is KAGVTQTPRYLIKTRGQQVTLSCSPISGHRSVSWYQQTPGQGLQFLFEYFSETQRNKGNFPGRFSGRQFSNSRSEMNVSTLELGDSALYLCASSLEGGSYNEQFFGPGTRLTVL.

There are many counts of this clone. The chain combines TRBV6-2 or TRBV6-3 with TRBJ2-5; 9 nucleotides line up with TRBD2. Germline V gives CDR1 MNHEY, CDR2 SVGEGT. J lost 6 bases, V lost 5 bases, and 13 bases had no gene match. CDR3 length equals 16 residues. CDR3 in DNA: TGTGCCAGCAGTGCCCGGTTTAGCGGGAGTAGGAAGACCCAGTACTTC. Encoded protein: CASSARFSGSRKTQYF.